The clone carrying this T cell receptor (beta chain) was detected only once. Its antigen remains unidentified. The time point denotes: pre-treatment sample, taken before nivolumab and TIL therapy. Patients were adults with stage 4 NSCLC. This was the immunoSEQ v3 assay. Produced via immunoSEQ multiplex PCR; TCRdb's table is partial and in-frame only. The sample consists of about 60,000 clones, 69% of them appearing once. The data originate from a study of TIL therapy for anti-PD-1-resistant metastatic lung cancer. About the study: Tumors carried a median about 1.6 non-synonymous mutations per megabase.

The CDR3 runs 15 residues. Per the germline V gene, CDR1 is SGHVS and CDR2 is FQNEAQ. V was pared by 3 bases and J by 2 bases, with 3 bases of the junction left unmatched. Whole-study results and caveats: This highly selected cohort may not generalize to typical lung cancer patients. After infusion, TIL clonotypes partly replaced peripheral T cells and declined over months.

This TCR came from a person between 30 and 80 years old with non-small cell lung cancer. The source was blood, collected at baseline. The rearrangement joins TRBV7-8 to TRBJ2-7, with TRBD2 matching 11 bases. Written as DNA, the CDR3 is TGTGCCAGCAGCTTCGGGACTAGCGGTACCTACGAGCAGTACTTC. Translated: CASSFGTSGTYEQYF.